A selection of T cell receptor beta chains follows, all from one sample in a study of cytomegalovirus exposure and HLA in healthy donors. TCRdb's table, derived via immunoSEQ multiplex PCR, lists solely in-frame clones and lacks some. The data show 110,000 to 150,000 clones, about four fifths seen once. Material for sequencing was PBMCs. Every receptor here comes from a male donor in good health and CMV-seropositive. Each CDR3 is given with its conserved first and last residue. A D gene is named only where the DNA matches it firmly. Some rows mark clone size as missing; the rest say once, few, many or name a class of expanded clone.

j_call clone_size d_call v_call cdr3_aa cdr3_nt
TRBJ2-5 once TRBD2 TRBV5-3 CARSLLGLAGDQETQYF TGTGCCAGAAGCTTGTTGGGGCTAGCGGGAGATCAAGAGACCCAGTACTTC
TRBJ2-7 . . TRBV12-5 CASIPGDSYEQYF TGTGCTAGTATACCCGGGGACTCCTACGAGCAGTACTTC
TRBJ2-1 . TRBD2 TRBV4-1 CASSQFQRGNEQFF TGCGCCAGCAGCCAGTTTCAGCGGGGCAATGAGCAGTTCTTC
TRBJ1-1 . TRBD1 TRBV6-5 CASSYAGQGRTEAFF TGTGCCAGCAGTTACGCCGGACAGGGGAGGACTGAAGCTTTCTTT
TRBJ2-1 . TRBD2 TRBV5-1 CASTFSGSSYNEQFF TGCGCCAGCACCTTCAGCGGGAGCTCCTACAATGAGCAGTTCTTC
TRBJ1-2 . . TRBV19 CASSTGVSWLNGYTF TGTGCCAGTAGTACAGGGGTGTCGTGGCTAAATGGCTACACCTTC
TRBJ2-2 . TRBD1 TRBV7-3 CASSPDRSNTGELFF TGTGCCAGCAGCCCGGACAGGTCGAACACCGGGGAGCTGTTTTTT
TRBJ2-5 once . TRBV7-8 CASSLFIFSQETQYF TGTGCCAGCAGCTTGTTTATTTTCAGTCAAGAGACCCAGTACTTC
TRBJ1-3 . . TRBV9 CASSVEQGNTIYF TGTGCCAGCAGCGTAGAACAGGGAAACACCATATATTTT
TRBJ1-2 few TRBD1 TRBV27 CASSLSGTAYGYTF TGTGCCAGCAGTTTATCAGGGACAGCCTATGGCTACACCTTC
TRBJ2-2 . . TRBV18 CASSPSLDTGELFF TGTGCCAGCTCACCATCGTTAGATACCGGGGAGCTGTTTTTT